The next 12 T cell receptor beta chains were all read from a single sample in a study of T cell responses to AZD1222 COVID-19 vaccine. Sequencing used immunoSEQ multiplex PCR; TCRdb keeps in-frame clones, though not all of them. The sample carries 150,000 to 200,000 clones, approximately 95% recorded once. Sample: peripheral blood, taken on day 0 of AZD1222 vaccination. These receptors came from an adult in good health.

The chain recombines TRBV27 with TRBJ2-1, with a weak D call TRBD2 (6 bases). Germline values: CDR1 MNHEY, CDR2 SMNVEV (reference sequence). V lost 8 bases and J 7 bases, leaving 21 bases between the germline ends. The length of the CDR3 is 15 residues. For the CDR3, the DNA is TGTGCCAGCGGGATTGTGGGGCGGGAATATAATGAGCAGTTCTTC. Amino acid sequence: CASGIVGREYNEQFF.

V and J are TRBV6-5 and TRBJ2-1, with TRBD2 matching over 7 bases. The CDR3 is 15 residues long. Germline CDR1 is MNHEY and CDR2 is SVGAGI. V trimming: 0 bases; J trimming: 2 bases; junction bases outside the gene matches: 1. The DNA of the CDR3 is TGTGCCAGCAGTTACTCGGGACTACCCTACAATGAGCAGTTCTTC. Translated, it gives CASSYSGLPYNEQFF.

The chain employs TRBV28 and TRBJ1-2; the match to TRBD1 covers 8 bases. V was pared by 6 bases and J by 4 bases, with 22 bases of the junction left unmatched. The germline gives CDR1 MDHEN, CDR2 SYDVKM. This CDR3 is built from 19 residues. This CDR3 reads CASSGPNGAGGEGTYGYTF. Here the CDR3 DNA reads TGTGCCAGCAGCGGCCCAAACGGGGCAGGGGGCGAGGGGACCTATGGCTACACCTTC.

With respect to this clone: Mismatch with germline at one junction end may stem from a read error. CDR3 region: CASSLVVTEINF. In nucleotides, the CDR3 is TGTGCCAGCAGCTTAGTCGTTACCGAGATCAACTTC. This chain connects TRBV7-9 to TRBJ1-2, with no clear D. Germline V gene lookup returns CDR1 SEHNR and CDR2 FQNEAQ (reference sequence). The CDR3 totals 12 residues. Full variable domain (outside the CDR3, taken from reference TRBV7-9 and TRBJ1-2): DTGVSQNPRHKITKRGQNVTFRCDPISEHNRLYWYRQTLGQGPEFLTYFQNEAQLEKSRLLSDRFSAERPKGSFSTLEIQRTEQGDSAMYLCASSLVVTEINFGSGTRLTVV.

This rearrangement joins TRBV3-1 (or the pseudogene TRBV3-2) to TRBJ2-7, with a possible D match to TRBD1 (6 bases). The V end was cut by 10 bases, the J end by 1 base, with 11 bases between. The CDR3 is 12 residues long. Germline assignment: CDR1 LGHDT and CDR2 YNNKEL (reference sequence). The CDR3 loop is CATAGESYEQYF. DNA of the CDR3: TGTGCCACAGCAGGGGAATCCTACGAGCAGTACTTC.

The chain has TRBV10-3 and TRBJ2-1; 11 nucleotides match TRBD2. V trimming: 4 bases; J trimming: 9 bases; junction bases outside the gene matches: 14. CDR3 length equals 17 residues. Per the germline V gene, CDR1 is ENHRY and CDR2 is SYGVKD. CDR3 in amino acids: CAISGLAGGLLSGEQFF. CDR3 in DNA: TGTGCCATCAGTGGATTAGCGGGAGGGCTCTTATCTGGTGAGCAGTTCTTC.

The J gene is TRBJ1-2, the V gene TRBV6-5, with a weak D call TRBD1 (5 bases). The V end lost 6 bases, the J end lost 4 bases, and 12 bases lay between the germline ends. Germline CDR1 and CDR2: MNHEY and SVGAGI. This CDR3 has 13 residues. CDR3 DNA sequence: TGTGCCAGCAGGCGGGACGGCTTCTATGGCTACACCTTC. It codes for CASRRDGFYGYTF.

The gene calls are TRBV7-9 and TRBJ2-7, with 9 bases fitting TRBD2. The V and J ends lost 0 bases and 3 bases, in that order; junction bases with no gene match: 9. CDR3 length equals 17 residues. In germline, CDR1 is SEHNR, CDR2 FQNEAQ (reference sequence). The CDR3 region is CASSLAPTSGVFYEQYF. The CDR3 nucleotides read TGTGCCAGCAGCTTAGCCCCGACTAGCGGAGTTTTCTACGAGCAGTACTTC.

This clone was observed once. The chain carries TRBV6-5 and TRBJ1-2; no clear D gene. CDR1 and CDR2 from the germline V gene are MNHEY and SVGAGI. The CDR3 covers 14 residues. Trimming took off 3 bases at V and 6 bases at J, with 14 bases between the two ends. CDR3 residues: CASSYSYGVNGYTF. The CDR3 DNA sequence: TGTGCCAGCAGTTATTCCTATGGAGTCAATGGCTACACCTTC.

DNA for the CDR3: TGTGCCAGCAGCTTAGAGGCGGCAGGAGACCACTATGGCTACACCTTC. Its translation is CASSLEAAGDHYGYTF. V gene TRBV7-8 combines with J gene TRBJ1-2; D remains ambiguous. Trimming took off 1 base at V and 3 bases at J, with 15 bases between the two ends. Germline CDR1 is SGHVS and CDR2 is FQNEAQ. The CDR3 length is 16 residues.

The V and J genes are TRBV10-1 and TRBJ2-3; TRBD2 matches at 12 bases. Germline V lookup: CDR1 WNHNN, CDR2 SYGVQD (reference sequence). The CDR3 sequence is 19 residues long. With 2 bases clipped from V and 2 bases from J, the junction kept 11 bases outside the gene matches. The CDR3, as DNA: TGCGCCAGCAGTGAGACCCCTAGCGGGGGGGCCGGAGTCACAGATACGCAGTATTTT. It specifies CASSETPSGGAGVTDTQYF.

This chain joins TRBV9 and TRBJ1-2; D might be TRBD1 (5 bases). Trimming removed 4 bases at V and 4 bases at J, with 14 bases between. Germline V gene sequence: CDR1 SGDLS, CDR2 YYNGEE. This CDR3 region has 14 residues. CDR3 nucleotide sequence: TGTGCCAGCAGCCCACGACAGACGACCTATGGCTACACCTTC. Amino acids: CASSPRQTTYGYTF.